The rows below give T cell receptor beta chains drawn from one sample of a study of control samples from healthy donors and cancer patients. Repertoires were generated with immunoSEQ multiplex PCR, while TCRdb's copy carries only in-frame clones and drops some. The sample has around 15,000 clones, around 86% seen once. Input material: PBMCs. The receptors here all came from a woman aged 70-85 years with colorectal cancer. Each CDR3 is given with its conserved first and last residue. The D gene is left open where the match is weak. Part of the rows lack a size; the others show once, few, many or a class for expanded clones.

cdr3_length clone_size j_call v_call d_call cdr3_aa cdr3_nt
15 - TRBJ1-4 TRBV5-1 - CASSFEKSTNEKLFF TGCGCCAGCAGCTTTGAAAAGTCAACTAATGAAAAACTGTTTTTT
15 - TRBJ1-4 TRBV2 - CASSRYGPTNEKLFF TGTGCCAGCAGTCGTTACGGGCCAACTAATGAAAAACTGTTTTTT
15 - TRBJ1-6 TRBV4-3 TRBD1 CASSQDTGGGSPLHF TGCGCCAGCAGCCAAGATACAGGGGGCGGTTCACCCCTCCACTTT
18 - TRBJ2-1 TRBV10-3 - CAISGREARDALYNEQFF TGTGCCATCAGTGGGAGGGAAGCCCGGGACGCCCTCTACAATGAGCAGTTCTTC
14 - TRBJ2-7 TRBV11-3 TRBD1 CASRSGTGPYEQYF TGTGCCAGCAGGTCCGGGACAGGCCCCTACGAGCAGTACTTC
15 - TRBJ2-1 TRBV24-1 TRBD1 CATSGQGASDNEQFF TGTGCCACCTCGGGACAGGGGGCATCCGACAATGAGCAGTTCTTC
15 - TRBJ1-6 TRBV3-1/TRBV3-2 TRBD1 CASSRTTGGGSPLHF TGTGCCAGCAGCCGGACCACAGGGGGGGGTTCACCCCTCCACTTT
20 once TRBJ1-5 TRBV11-3 - CASSLGAKCRDPAWHQPQHF TGTGCCAGCAGCTTAGGGGCAAAGTGCCGGGACCCTGCCTGGCATCAGCCCCAGCATTTT
12 - TRBJ2-2 TRBV30 - CAWSQSGGELFF TGTGCCTGGAGTCAGTCGGGCGGGGAGCTGTTTTTT
15 - TRBJ1-2 TRBV18 - CASSLEATKGGGYTF TGTGCCAGCTCACTTGAGGCCACGAAGGGTGGGGGCTACACCTTC
16 - TRBJ2-2 TRBV7-3 TRBD1 CASSQRTGSNTGELFF TGTGCCAGCAGCCAAAGGACAGGTTCGAACACCGGGGAGCTGTTTTTT
14 few TRBJ2-1 TRBV27 - CASKLARLYNEQFF TGTGCCAGCAAACTAGCCAGGCTTTACAATGAGCAGTTCTTC
13 - TRBJ1-2 TRBV5-1 - CASSYITDDGYTF TGCGCCAGCAGCTACATCACTGATGACGGCTACACCTTC
14 - TRBJ1-6 TRBV2 TRBD1 CASRQGQGHSPLHF TGTGCCAGCAGACAGGGACAGGGTCATTCACCCCTCCACTTT
17 - TRBJ2-1 TRBV4-1 - CASSQDLGSSSYNEQFF TGCGCCAGCAGCCAAGATTTAGGAAGTAGCTCCTACAATGAGCAGTTCTTC
22 - TRBJ2-7 TRBV13 - CASSLTSWAGNLGAPSSYEQYF TGTGCCAGCAGCTTAACGTCTTGGGCGGGCAACCTAGGGGCCCCAAGCTCCTACGAGCAGTACTTC
13 few TRBJ2-1 TRBV12-3/TRBV12-4 - CASIGGAGNEQFF TGTGCCAGCATTGGCGGGGCGGGGAATGAGCAGTTCTTC
14 - TRBJ2-5 TRBV3-1/TRBV3-2 TRBD2 CASSLPRGGETQYF TGTGCCAGCAGCCTCCCGCGGGGGGGGGAGACCCAGTACTTC
18 - TRBJ2-5 TRBV27 TRBD2 CASSASATSGGRGQTQYF TGTGCCAGCAGTGCTAGCGCGACTAGCGGGGGCCGAGGGCAGACCCAGTACTTC
14 - TRBJ2-2 TRBV9 TRBD2 CASRGGSNTGELFF TGTGCCAGCCGGGGGGGCTCCAACACCGGGGAGCTGTTTTTT
14 - TRBJ2-7 TRBV5-8 TRBD1 CASSLGTGAYEQYF TGTGCCAGCAGCTTGGGGACAGGGGCCTACGAGCAGTACTTC
14 - TRBJ1-1 TRBV7-2 TRBD1 CASSLLGTGGEAFF TGTGCCAGCAGCTTATTGGGGACAGGGGGTGAAGCTTTCTTT
15 once TRBJ2-3 TRBV5-4 TRBD2 CASSLSGGDPDTQYF TGTGCCAGCAGCTTGAGCGGGGGGGACCCAGATACGCAGTATTTT
13 - TRBJ1-2 TRBV3-1/TRBV3-2 - CASSPTGNYGYTF TGTGCCAGCAGCCCGACTGGCAACTATGGCTACACCTTC
11 - TRBJ2-3 TRBV19 - CAGMGTDTQYF TGTGCCGGGATGGGTACAGATACGCAGTATTTT
16 - TRBJ2-3 TRBV5-1 TRBD1 CASSIQGDGGTDTQYF TGCGCCAGTTCAATACAGGGGGACGGAGGCACAGATACGCAGTATTTT
17 - TRBJ2-5 TRBV6-2/TRBV6-3 TRBD2 CASSYSAGRTWEETQYF TGTGCCAGCAGTTACTCGGCCGGGAGGACTTGGGAAGAGACCCAGTACTTC
16 - TRBJ2-7 TRBV21-1 - CASSTPGEQGAYEQYF TGTGCCAGCAGCACTCCCGGCGAACAGGGTGCCTACGAGCAGTACTTC
16 - TRBJ2-7 TRBV3-1/TRBV3-2 - CASSQDRNILSYEQYF TGTGCCAGCAGCCAAGATCGGAACATCCTCTCCTACGAGCAGTACTTC
13 - TRBJ1-6 TRBV3-1/TRBV3-2 - CASSQTNNSPLHF TGTGCCAGCAGCCAGACGAATAATTCACCCCTCCACTTT
13 - TRBJ1-3 TRBV10-3 - CAISYGQGNTIYF TGTGCCATCAGCTATGGACAGGGAAACACCATATATTTT
14 - TRBJ1-2 TRBV19 - CASSMGGSYYGYTF TGTGCCAGTAGTATGGGGGGATCCTACTATGGCTACACCTTC
15 - TRBJ1-6 TRBV4-1 - CASSQGVEGWSPLHF TGCGCCAGCAGCCAAGGAGTCGAGGGTTGGTCACCCCTCCACTTT
14 - TRBJ2-3 TRBV20-1 TRBD2 CSASPSGDTDTQYF TGCAGTGCTAGTCCTAGCGGGGACACAGATACGCAGTATTTT
13 - TRBJ1-1 TRBV25-1 - CASSRRVNTEAFF TGTGCCAGCAGTAGACGGGTGAACACTGAAGCTTTCTTT
14 few TRBJ2-3 TRBV30 TRBD1 CAWNTGVGTDTQYF TGTGCCTGGAATACAGGGGTTGGCACAGATACGCAGTATTTT
15 - TRBJ1-3 TRBV11-3 - CASSRPIGSGNTIYF TGTGCCAGCAGCCGACCGATAGGGTCTGGAAACACCATATATTTT
16 - TRBJ1-2 TRBV15 - CATSTLGLGANYGYTF TGTGCCACCAGCACTCTGGGCCTCGGGGCGAACTATGGCTACACCTTC
15 - TRBJ1-3 TRBV5-8 - CASSRFVGSGNTIYF TGTGCCAGCAGCCGGTTTGTGGGCTCTGGAAACACCATATATTTT
13 once TRBJ2-1 TRBV27 - CASSLTEINEQFF TGTGCCAGCAGTCTCACAGAGATCAATGAGCAGTTCTTC
16 - TRBJ1-2 TRBV6-2/TRBV6-3 TRBD1 CASSSSRTGGRYGYTF TGTGCCAGCAGTTCCTCAAGGACAGGGGGACGGTATGGCTACACCTTC